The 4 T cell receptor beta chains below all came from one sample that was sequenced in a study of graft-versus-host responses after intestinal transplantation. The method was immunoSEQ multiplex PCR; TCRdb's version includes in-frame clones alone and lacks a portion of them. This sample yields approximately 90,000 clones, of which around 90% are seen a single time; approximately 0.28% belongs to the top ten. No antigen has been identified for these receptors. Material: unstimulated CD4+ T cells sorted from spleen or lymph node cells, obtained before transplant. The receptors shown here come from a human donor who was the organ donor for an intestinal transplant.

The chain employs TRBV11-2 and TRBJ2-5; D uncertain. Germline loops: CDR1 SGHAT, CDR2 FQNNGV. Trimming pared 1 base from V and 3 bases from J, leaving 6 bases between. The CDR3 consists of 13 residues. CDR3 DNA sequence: TGTGCCAGCAGCTTAGCCGTTGAAGAGACCCAGTACTTC. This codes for CASSLAVEETQYF.

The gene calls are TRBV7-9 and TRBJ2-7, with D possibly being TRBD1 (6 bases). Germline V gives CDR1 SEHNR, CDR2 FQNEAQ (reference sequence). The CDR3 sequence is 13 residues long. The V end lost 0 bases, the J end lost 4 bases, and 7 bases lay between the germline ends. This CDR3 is CASSLAGAYEQYF. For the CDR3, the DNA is TGTGCCAGCAGCTTAGCGGGGGCTTACGAGCAGTACTTC.

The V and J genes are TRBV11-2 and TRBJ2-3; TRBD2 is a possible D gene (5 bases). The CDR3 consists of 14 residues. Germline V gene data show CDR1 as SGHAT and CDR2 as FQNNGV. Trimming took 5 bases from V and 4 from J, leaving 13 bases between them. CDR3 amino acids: CASSLRTVSDTQYF. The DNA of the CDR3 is TGTGCCAGCAGCCTCCGGACTGTCTCAGATACGCAGTATTTT.

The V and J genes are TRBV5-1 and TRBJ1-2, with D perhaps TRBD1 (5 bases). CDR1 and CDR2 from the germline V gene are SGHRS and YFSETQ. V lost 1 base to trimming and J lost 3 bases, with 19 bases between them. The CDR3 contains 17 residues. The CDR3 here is CASSLLGVSGDDYGYTF. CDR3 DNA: TGCGCCAGCAGCTTGTTAGGCGTGTCGGGGGACGACTATGGCTACACCTTC.